These T cell receptor beta chains were read from a single sample in a study of human T cells and chemical hapten exposure. TCRdb reanalysed the RACE reads using MiXCR and keeps one entry per CDR3 protein. The table lists around 45,000 distinct CDR3 sequences, around 4.5% of them singletons. The sequenced sample was whole blood. The receptor source for this set is a human donor in good health. Some clones in this sample may be carry-over from other donors' samples. CDR3s include the opening cysteine and the closing phenylalanine or tryptophan. The D gene is left open where the match is weak. Size values are once, few and many counts, or a class for expanded clones, and some rows have none.

>TRBV5-6|-|many|TRBJ2-4
CASSPLTGFEAKNIQYF
TGTGCCAGCAGCCCTCTCACAGGGTTCGAAGCCAAAAACATTCAGTACTTC
>TRBV5-4|TRBD1|-|TRBJ1-5
CASSLLGTADNQPQHF
TGTGCCAGCAGCTTGTTGGGGACAGCCGACAATCAGCCCCAGCATTTT
>TRBV28|-|many|TRBJ2-7
CASSSSFGEQYF
TGTGCCAGCAGTTCCTCCTTTGGGGAGCAGTACTTC
>TRBV6-5|TRBD2|many|TRBJ2-1
CASSYVGAGVDNEQFF
TGTGCCAGCAGTTACGTTGGGGCGGGGGTCGACAATGAGCAGTTCTTC
>TRBV25-1|-|many|TRBJ2-3
CATSPGTSGDTQYF
TGTGCCACCTCACCTGGGACGTCAGGGGATACGCAGTATTTT
>TRBV28|TRBD2|-|TRBJ2-3
CASSMPGTSGRTQYF
TGTGCCAGCAGTATGCCCGGGACTAGCGGCCGCACGCAGTATTTT
>TRBV5-5|TRBD1|-|TRBJ1-1
CASSFRTGNTEAFF
TGTGCCAGCAGCTTCCGGACAGGCAACACTGAAGCTTTCTTT
>TRBV10-2|TRBD2|many|TRBJ2-7
CASSALAGVVEQYF
TGCGCCAGCAGTGCCCTAGCGGGAGTGGTAGAGCAGTACTTC
>TRBV7-8|-|-|TRBJ2-6
CASSLNSGANVLTF
TGTGCCAGCAGCTTAAACTCTGGGGCCAACGTCCTGACTTTC
>TRBV30|-|few|TRBJ2-2
CAWSVRRPNTGELFF
TGTGCCTGGAGTGTAAGGCGGCCGAACACCGGGGAGCTGTTTTTT
>TRBV28|TRBD1|-|TRBJ1-1
CASTALDRVVDTEAFF
TGTGCCAGCACAGCTCTCGACAGGGTAGTGGACACTGAAGCTTTCTTT
>TRBV27|-|few|TRBJ2-7
CASSLLGVSYEQYF
TGTGCCAGCAGTTTACTGGGGGTCTCCTACGAGCAGTACTTC
>TRBV6-2/TRBV6-3|-|many|TRBJ1-1
CASSYSRVTEAFF
TGTGCCAGCAGTTACTCGAGGGTGACTGAAGCTTTCTTT
>TRBV18|-|-|TRBJ2-1
CASSGIGTSYNEQFF
TGTGCCAGCTCGGGTATAGGGACGTCCTACAATGAGCAGTTCTTC
>TRBV3-1|-|many|TRBJ1-3
CASSQDWDGGNTIYF
TGTGCCAGCAGCCAAGATTGGGATGGGGGAAACACCATATATTTT
>TRBV7-3|TRBD2|few|TRBJ2-1
CASSLTRLAGGLDEQFF
TGTGCCAGCAGCTTAACGAGACTAGCGGGAGGATTGGATGAGCAGTTCTTC
>TRBV7-8|TRBD1|-|TRBJ1-5
CASSLVPRGSNQPQHF
TGTGCCAGCAGCTTAGTTCCCAGGGGGTCCAATCAGCCCCAGCATTTT
>TRBV19|TRBD1|-|TRBJ2-1
CASSIVGANRGAYNEQFF
TGTGCCAGTAGTATCGTAGGAGCGAACAGGGGGGCCTACAATGAGCAGTTCTTC
>TRBV28|TRBD2|many|TRBJ2-7
CASSLPSGPSYEQYF
TGTGCCAGCAGTTTGCCTAGCGGTCCCTCCTACGAGCAGTACTTC
>TRBV28|TRBD2|few|TRBJ2-5
CASSRGEGETQYF
TGTGCCAGCAGTCGGGGGGAAGGAGAGACCCAGTACTTC
>TRBV5-5|-|few|TRBJ2-6
CASSGVLAFGANVLTF
TGTGCCAGCAGCGGCGTTCTTGCTTTTGGGGCCAACGTCCTGACTTTC
>TRBV2|-|-|TRBJ2-7
CASISPGQLRYEQYF
TGTGCCAGCATCAGTCCCGGACAGTTGAGGTACGAGCAGTACTTC
>TRBV30|-|-|TRBJ2-1
CAWSVLHYNEQFF
TGTGCCTGGAGTGTACTTCACTACAATGAGCAGTTCTTC
>TRBV18|-|many|TRBJ2-7
CASSPRGEGEQYF
TGTGCCAGCTCACCCAGGGGGGAGGGCGAGCAGTACTTC
>TRBV29-1|-|many|TRBJ1-2
CSVGNDGYTF
TGCAGCGTTGGCAACGATGGCTACACCTTC
>TRBV12-3/TRBV12-4|-|many|TRBJ1-1
CASSWGGAENTEAFF
TGTGCCAGCTCTTGGGGGGGCGCCGAGAACACTGAAGCTTTCTTT
>TRBV10-3|TRBD2|many|TRBJ2-1
CAISESTNNRWLAGGESEQFF
TGTGCCATCAGTGAGTCGACTAATAACAGGTGGCTAGCGGGTGGAGAAAGCGAGCAGTTCTTC
>TRBV11-2|TRBD1|many|TRBJ1-2
CASSSPRTGRGNYGYTF
TGTGCCAGCAGCTCACCCCGGACAGGGAGGGGGAACTATGGCTACACCTTC
>TRBV6-6|-|many|TRBJ1-4
CASSLITGMKEKLFF
TGTGCCAGCAGCCTAATCACAGGGATGAAAGAAAAACTGTTTTTT
>TRBV28|TRBD2|-|TRBJ2-1
CASSLRLAGYLQQFF
TGTGCCAGCAGTTTGCGGCTAGCGGGGTACTTGCAGCAGTTCTTC
>TRBV27|-|few|TRBJ2-7
CASGSGVMGTWPYEQYF
TGTGCCAGCGGCTCTGGAGTCATGGGCACATGGCCCTACGAGCAGTACTTC
>TRBV20-1|-|many|TRBJ2-7
CSVGGTSYEQYF
TGCAGTGTGGGCGGCACCTCCTACGAGCAGTACTTC
>TRBV29-1|TRBD2|many|TRBJ2-1
CSGDLAGVYNEQFF
TGCAGCGGGGACCTAGCGGGGGTTTACAATGAGCAGTTCTTC
>TRBV28|-|many|TRBJ2-7
CASSFNLPGNAEQYF
TGTGCCAGCAGTTTCAATTTGCCGGGAAACGCGGAGCAGTACTTC
>TRBV6-5|TRBD2|-|TRBJ2-1
CASSYGSRAGYNEQFF
TGTGCCAGCAGTTACGGGTCAAGAGCGGGATACAATGAGCAGTTCTTC
>TRBV28|-|many|TRBJ1-2
CASSSGNNYGYTF
TGTGCCAGCAGTTCCGGAAATAACTATGGCTACACCTTC
>TRBV5-1|TRBD2|few|TRBJ2-2
CASSSWREPTGELFF
TGCGCCAGCAGCTCGTGGCGGGAGCCCACCGGGGAGCTGTTTTTT
>TRBV28|TRBD1|-|TRBJ2-7
CASSLYGTGSSYEQYF
TGTGCCAGCAGTTTGTATGGGACAGGGTCGTCCTACGAGCAGTACTTC